This note documents a single TCR beta chain sequence. These data originate in a study of somatic mutations in cytotoxic T cells in rheumatoid arthritis. Data came from immunoSEQ multiplex PCR; TCRdb stores just in-frame clones and leaves some out. The top ten clones hold 15% to 20% of a sample with 8,500 to 11,000 clones, about four fifths of them seen once. After removal of 5 bases from V and 7 bases from J, the junction contained 6 bases not matched to a gene. The CDR3 runs 15 residues. CDR1 is MNHNY and CDR2 is SVGAGI in the germline V gene (reference sequence). The chain is built from TRBV6-6 and TRBJ1-6; the match to TRBD1 covers 9 bases. This sequence was found in a woman between 45 and 65 years old in good health. Material for sequencing was CD8+ T cells sorted from blood. CDR3 in amino acids: CASSERTGENSPLHF. DNA of the CDR3: TGTGCCAGCAGTGAGCGGACAGGGGAAAATTCACCCCTCCACTTT.